What follows describes a single T cell receptor beta chain. What it recognizes is unknown. Sequenced by immunoSEQ multiplex PCR; TCRdb stores in-frame clones only, minus some. In the table there are around 1.9 million clones, just over 90% of which are singletons. Naive CD8 cells comprised CD45RO-negative, CCR7-positively selected cells, excluding terminally differentiated effector memory CD45RA+ cells. The sample originates from a study of shared clonotypes between healthy human individuals. Study details: CD4 naive and memory got three plates each, CD8 naive two, CD8 memory one.

J lost 4 bases, V lost 6 bases, and 12 bases had no gene match. The CDR3 extends over 17 amino acids. Looked up from germline, CDR1 is MNHEY and CDR2 is SMNVEV (reference sequence). Study outcomes and limitations: Large depth notwithstanding, sorted-subset sequencing proved incomplete by rarefaction. As a rule, naive subsets had a larger estimated richness than memory subsets. When naive CD4 clonotypes were compared across a few donors, around 5% were shared.

The clonotype originates from a man aged 18 to 29 in good health. Some clones in this sample may be carry-over from other donors' samples. V gene TRBV27 combines with J gene TRBJ2-3; 11 bases fit TRBD2. What was sequenced was naive CD8+ T cells from PBMCs. CDR3 nucleotides: TGTGCCAGCAGCTTACTACCACTAGCGGGAGTCTCAGATACGCAGTATTTT. Amino acid sequence: CASSLLPLAGVSDTQYF.